The rows below give T cell receptor beta chains drawn from one sample of a study of blood T cell repertoires in COVID-19. Profiling relied on immunoSEQ multiplex PCR, and the TCRdb table lists in-frame clones only, not all of them. The table has roughly 40,000 clones, 80% to 90% seen once. What was sequenced was peripheral blood. These receptors were obtained from a woman aged 40 to 50 with acute or convalescent COVID-19. Each CDR3 is given with its conserved first and last residue. Each record gives: clone size, D gene, V gene, J gene, CDR3 protein, CDR3 DNA. D genes are given only for firm matches. Clone size is shown for a subset of rows, as once, few, many or a class of expanded clone.

-	-	TRBV2	TRBJ2-1	CASRWYRDEQFF	TGTGCCAGCAGGTGGTATCGGGATGAGCAGTTCTTC
once	-	TRBV6-5	TRBJ2-7	CASKIEALHEQYF	TGTGCCAGCAAGATCGAGGCCTTGCACGAGCAGTACTTC
-	-	TRBV29-1	TRBJ2-2	CSVVPYVGELFF	TGCAGCGTTGTTCCCTACGTCGGGGAGCTGTTTTTT
-	TRBD1	TRBV7-9	TRBJ1-1	CASSRDRAQPEAFF	TGTGCCAGCAGCAGGGACAGGGCCCAACCTGAAGCTTTCTTT
-	-	TRBV6-5	TRBJ1-5	CASSLDRLYQPQHF	TGTGCCAGCAGCCTGGACAGACTCTATCAGCCCCAGCATTTT
-	-	TRBV24-1	TRBJ1-1	CATSRGEGTEAFF	TGTGCCACCAGTAGGGGGGAGGGAACTGAAGCTTTCTTT
-	TRBD1	TRBV28	TRBJ2-5	CASIGAGGRETQYF	TGTGCCAGCATCGGGGCAGGGGGCCGGGAGACCCAGTACTTC
-	-	TRBV18	TRBJ1-2	CASSPGGGTSYGYTF	TGTGCCAGCTCACCAGGCGGGGGCACAAGCTATGGCTACACCTTC
-	-	TRBV5-6	TRBJ1-6	CASSFSRFDSPLHF	TGTGCCAGCAGCTTTTCCAGGTTCGATTCACCCCTCCACTTT
once	-	TRBV28	TRBJ1-1	CASSRPHTEAFF	TGTGCCAGCAGCCGTCCCCACACTGAAGCTTTCTTT
-	-	TRBV11-2	TRBJ2-7	CASSFQGYEQYF	TGTGCCAGCAGCTTTCAGGGCTACGAGCAGTACTTC
few	-	TRBV7-3	TRBJ2-7	CASSPTHRAGYEQYF	TGTGCCAGCAGCCCCACGCACCGTGCGGGCTACGAGCAGTACTTC
-	-	TRBV6-5	TRBJ1-5	CASKKALAGNQPQHF	TGTGCCAGCAAGAAGGCCTTAGCGGGAAATCAGCCCCAGCATTTT
-	TRBD1	TRBV7-9	TRBJ1-1	CASSLFGQGPLLREAFF	TGTGCCAGCAGCTTATTCGGACAGGGCCCTTTGCTTCGGGAAGCTTTCTTT
-	TRBD1	TRBV6-1	TRBJ2-1	CASSAGQGLYLASSYNEQFF	TGTGCCAGCAGTGCAGGACAGGGGCTCTACCTTGCTAGCTCCTACAATGAGCAGTTCTTC
-	-	TRBV29-1	TRBJ1-1	CSVEASEAFF	TGCAGCGTTGAAGCCTCTGAAGCTTTCTTT
-	-	TRBV11-2	TRBJ2-7	CASSSSYEQYF	TGTGCCAGCAGCTCCAGCTACGAGCAGTACTTC
-	-	TRBV15	TRBJ2-5	CATSRVTSYQETQYF	TGTGCCACCAGCAGAGTCACTAGTTACCAAGAGACCCAGTACTTC
-	TRBD1	TRBV5-4	TRBJ2-1	CASSLDRGEQFF	TGTGCCAGCAGCTTAGACAGGGGCGAGCAGTTCTTC
-	TRBD2	TRBV11-2	TRBJ2-7	CASSSSGGSSYEQYF	TGTGCCAGCAGCTCAAGCGGGGGGAGCTCCTACGAGCAGTACTTC
-	TRBD1	TRBV6-5	TRBJ2-2	CASSPQGEWTGELFF	TGTGCCAGCAGCCCACAGGGGGAGTGGACCGGGGAGCTGTTTTTT
few	TRBD1	TRBV27	TRBJ2-5	CASSLAGGAGETQYF	TGTGCCAGCAGTTTAGCAGGGGGCGCGGGAGAGACCCAGTACTTC
-	TRBD2	TRBV5-1	TRBJ2-7	CASSGGGSTKEQYF	TGCGCCAGCAGCGGCGGGGGTTCTACGAAGGAGCAGTACTTC
-	TRBD2	TRBV13	TRBJ2-5	CASSATSGGQETQYF	TGTGCCAGCAGCGCGACTAGCGGGGGCCAAGAGACCCAGTACTTC
-	-	TRBV30	TRBJ1-1	CAWSPGFGAEAFF	TGTGCCTGGAGTCCGGGGTTTGGGGCTGAAGCTTTCTTT
-	-	TRBV12-5	TRBJ2-7	CASGPLARDPPPYEQYF	TGTGCTAGTGGCCCCTTGGCGCGGGATCCACCCCCTTACGAGCAGTACTTC
-	-	TRBV28	TRBJ1-5	CASSLFVLGNNQPQHF	TGTGCCAGCAGTTTGTTCGTCCTCGGTAACAATCAGCCCCAGCATTTT
once	TRBD1	TRBV19	TRBJ2-7	CASARPGQGSYEQYF	TGTGCCAGCGCTCGACCGGGACAGGGTTCCTACGAGCAGTACTTC
-	-	TRBV28	TRBJ2-7	CASSPGYEQYF	TGTGCCAGCAGTCCGGGTTACGAGCAGTACTTC
-	TRBD1	TRBV28	TRBJ1-5	CASSDSGGRDNQPQHF	TGTGCCAGCAGCGACTCAGGGGGCAGGGACAATCAGCCCCAGCATTTT
-	-	TRBV28	TRBJ1-5	CASRVSGDQPQHF	TGTGCCAGCAGAGTGTCAGGGGATCAGCCCCAGCATTTT
-	TRBD1	TRBV7-2	TRBJ1-1	CASSLKSGGNAEAFF	TGTGCCAGCAGCTTAAAGTCAGGGGGCAACGCTGAAGCTTTCTTT
-	-	TRBV20-1	TRBJ1-1	CSASRQAEAFF	TGCAGTGCTAGTAGGCAGGCTGAAGCTTTCTTT
-	-	TRBV19	TRBJ1-5	CASNYMSNQPQHF	TGTGCCAGTAACTATATGAGCAATCAGCCCCAGCATTTT
once	-	TRBV6-5	TRBJ1-4	CASSYSSGVGDEKLFF	TGTGCCAGCAGTTACTCGAGCGGGGTTGGAGATGAAAAACTGTTTTTT
-	TRBD1	TRBV18	TRBJ1-2	CASSPPGDRAYGYTF	TGTGCCAGCTCACCACCAGGTGACAGGGCCTATGGCTACACCTTC
once	-	TRBV25-1	TRBJ1-2	CASSELDVRGDGYTF	TGTGCCAGCAGTGAATTGGATGTTCGGGGGGACGGCTACACCTTC
few	TRBD2	TRBV2	TRBJ2-7	CASSGKTSGGLFSSYEQYF	TGTGCCAGCAGTGGAAAGACTAGCGGGGGCCTCTTTAGCTCCTACGAGCAGTACTTC
few	TRBD2	TRBV7-2	TRBJ2-2	CASSQGLAGGPTGELFF	TGTGCCAGCAGCCAGGGACTAGCGGGGGGTCCAACCGGGGAGCTGTTTTTT
-	-	TRBV6-4	TRBJ2-1	CASSDGPGVREQFF	TGTGCCAGCAGTGACGGTCCGGGTGTCCGTGAGCAGTTCTTC
-	TRBD2	TRBV7-6	TRBJ2-1	CASSSLAGPYNEQFF	TGTGCCAGCAGCTCCCTAGCGGGTCCTTACAATGAGCAGTTCTTC
-	-	TRBV11-3	TRBJ2-7	CASSLAGESSYEQYF	TGTGCCAGCAGCTTAGCAGGGGAAAGCTCCTACGAGCAGTACTTC
-	-	TRBV6-5	TRBJ2-1	CASSYLLRGYNEQFF	TGTGCCAGCAGTTACTTATTACGGGGCTACAATGAGCAGTTCTTC
once	TRBD2	TRBV2	TRBJ2-4	CASSGGGLAGAPAKNIQYF	TGTGCCAGCAGTGGGGGCGGACTAGCGGGGGCCCCAGCCAAAAACATTCAGTACTTC
-	TRBD1	TRBV28	TRBJ2-7	CASSFALTGPHYEQYF	TGTGCCAGCAGTTTTGCGTTGACAGGGCCCCACTACGAGCAGTACTTC
-	TRBD1	TRBV6-1	TRBJ2-3	CASSEALGTGYDTQYF	TGTGCCAGCAGTGAAGCGCTTGGGACAGGGTACGATACGCAGTATTTT
-	-	TRBV14	TRBJ1-6	CASSQVQTGSSPLHF	TGTGCCAGCAGCCAAGTTCAAACAGGGAGCTCACCCCTCCACTTT
few	TRBD2	TRBV19	TRBJ2-5	CASSSVAGGLVETQYF	TGTGCCAGTAGTTCGGTAGCGGGGGGGCTTGTGGAGACCCAGTACTTC
-	TRBD1	TRBV28	TRBJ2-7	CASSPRIRDSAYEQYF	TGTGCCAGCAGTCCCCGAATTCGGGACAGTGCCTACGAGCAGTACTTC
-	-	TRBV25-1	TRBJ1-2	CASSEPDATGRYGYTF	TGTGCCAGCAGTGAGCCGGACGCTACGGGGAGGTATGGCTACACCTTC
-	-	TRBV30	TRBJ1-1	CAWGPQGGEAFF	TGTGCCTGGGGTCCCCAGGGTGGTGAAGCTTTCTTT
-	TRBD2	TRBV28	TRBJ2-5	CASSTRGGAETQYF	TGTGCCAGCAGTACCCGCGGGGGAGCGGAGACCCAGTACTTC
few	-	TRBV11-2	TRBJ1-3	CASSSLRAAGNTIYF	TGTGCCAGCAGCTCCCTGAGGGCGGCTGGAAACACCATATATTTT
once	-	TRBV9	TRBJ2-7	CASSVAGGIQEQYF	TGTGCCAGCAGCGTAGCCGGAGGGATACAAGAGCAGTACTTC
-	TRBD2	TRBV18	TRBJ2-3	CASSPWLAGDPDTQYF	TGTGCCAGCTCACCATGGCTAGCGGGAGACCCAGATACGCAGTATTTT
-	-	TRBV19	TRBJ2-7	CASKLSPRSYEQYF	TGTGCCAGTAAGCTAAGTCCGAGGAGCTACGAGCAGTACTTC
once	TRBD1	TRBV10-3	TRBJ1-4	CAISESTSGTGEKLFF	TGTGCCATCAGTGAGAGTACTTCCGGGACAGGGGAAAAACTGTTTTTT